This is a list of T cell receptor beta chains from one sample in a study of T cell responses to AZD1222 COVID-19 vaccine. Assay: immunoSEQ multiplex PCR; the TCRdb copy retains only in-frame clones and omits some. The table has around 130,000 clones, 80% to 90% seen once; the top ten hold 1.5% to 2%. The input for sequencing was peripheral blood, taken on day 0 of AZD1222 vaccination. The receptors were gathered from an adult in good health. The CDR3 runs from the conserved cysteine through the conserved F or W. Each record gives: CDR3 protein, CDR3 DNA, clone size, J gene, V gene, D gene. The D gene is left open where the match is weak. Only part of the rows carry a size: once, few, many, or a class if the clone is expanded.

CDR3 protein: CASSVGWGQAFTEAFF
CDR3 DNA: TGTGCCAGCAGCGTAGGATGGGGACAGGCGTTCACTGAAGCTTTCTTT
clone size: .
J gene: TRBJ1-1
V gene: TRBV9
D gene: TRBD1

CDR3 protein: CASSLEIGGRRGETQYF
CDR3 DNA: TGTGCCAGCAGCTTGGAGATAGGGGGCCGCAGGGGGGAGACCCAGTACTTC
clone size: .
J gene: TRBJ2-5
V gene: TRBV5-6
D gene: TRBD1

CDR3 protein: CASTSRAYGYTF
CDR3 DNA: TGTGCCAGCACAAGCCGGGCCTATGGCTACACCTTC
clone size: .
J gene: TRBJ1-2
V gene: TRBV6-5
D gene: .

CDR3 protein: CASSLNVGSMNQPQHF
CDR3 DNA: TGTGCCAGCAGCTTAAATGTAGGATCCATGAATCAGCCCCAGCATTTT
clone size: .
J gene: TRBJ1-5
V gene: TRBV11-2
D gene: .

CDR3 protein: CASSRRFDSPLHF
CDR3 DNA: TGTGCCAGCAGCCGCAGGTTTGATTCACCCCTCCACTTT
clone size: .
J gene: TRBJ1-6
V gene: TRBV3-1/TRBV3-2
D gene: .

CDR3 protein: CASSQDVAMSRDTQYF
CDR3 DNA: TGCGCCAGCAGCCAAGATGTGGCTATGTCACGAGATACGCAGTATTTT
clone size: .
J gene: TRBJ2-3
V gene: TRBV4-3
D gene: .

CDR3 protein: CASSSDSASPEAFF
CDR3 DNA: TGTGCCAGCAGCAGCGACAGCGCGTCCCCTGAAGCTTTCTTT
clone size: .
J gene: TRBJ1-1
V gene: TRBV5-6
D gene: .

CDR3 protein: CASSLSLGPTANTGELFF
CDR3 DNA: TGTGCCAGCAGCTTGTCGTTGGGTCCTACGGCGAACACCGGGGAGCTGTTTTTT
clone size: few
J gene: TRBJ2-2
V gene: TRBV11-2
D gene: .

CDR3 protein: CASGRGIQGNEQFF
CDR3 DNA: TGTGCTAGTGGTAGGGGGATACAGGGAAATGAGCAGTTCTTC
clone size: .
J gene: TRBJ2-1
V gene: TRBV12-5
D gene: .

CDR3 protein: CASSLVPGGHNEQFF
CDR3 DNA: TGCGCCAGCAGCTTGGTTCCGGGGGGCCACAATGAGCAGTTCTTC
clone size: .
J gene: TRBJ2-1
V gene: TRBV5-1
D gene: .

CDR3 protein: CASSLSGGPGYTF
CDR3 DNA: TGTGCCAGCAGTTTATCGGGGGGGCCTGGCTACACCTTC
clone size: .
J gene: TRBJ1-2
V gene: TRBV28
D gene: .